The rows below give T cell receptor beta chains drawn from one sample of a study of sequential checkpoint blockade in melanoma. The assay was immunoSEQ multiplex PCR, and TCRdb's table has in-frame clones only and misses some. The sample records tens of thousands of clones, approximately 68% being singletons. Source: CD8+ T cells sorted from blood (inferred from file names), taken from a patient given nivolumab and ipilimumab in sequence. All receptors derive from a human donor with melanoma. Each CDR3 is given with its conserved first and last residue. D genes are given only for firm matches. Size is stated for part of the rows, as once, few or many counts, or as a class when the clone is expanded.

CDR3aa: CASSPSGTGGTGYTF
CDR3nt: TGTGCCAGCAGCCCATCCGGGACAGGGGGCACTGGCTACACCTTC
abundance: -
v_gene: TRBV9
d_gene: TRBD1
j_gene: TRBJ1-2

CDR3aa: CASSEGPGTLFASYTF
CDR3nt: TGTGCCAGCAGTGAGGGGCCCGGGACTCTTTTTGCCAGCTACACCTTC
abundance: -
v_gene: TRBV6-1
d_gene: -
j_gene: TRBJ1-2

CDR3aa: CASSAGRGGSTDTQYF
CDR3nt: TGTGCCAGCAGCGCGGGGCGGGGGGGGTCGACAGATACGCAGTATTTT
abundance: once
v_gene: TRBV7-9
d_gene: TRBD2
j_gene: TRBJ2-3

CDR3aa: CSVERASGAYEQYF
CDR3nt: TGCAGCGTTGAAAGGGCTAGCGGGGCCTACGAGCAGTACTTC
abundance: -
v_gene: TRBV29-1
d_gene: TRBD2
j_gene: TRBJ2-7

CDR3aa: CASSLGLAGATDTQYF
CDR3nt: TGTGCCAGCAGCTTGGGACTAGCGGGGGCCACAGATACGCAGTATTTT
abundance: -
v_gene: TRBV5-6
d_gene: TRBD2
j_gene: TRBJ2-3

CDR3aa: CAIMTGGGSPLHF
CDR3nt: TGTGCCATTATGACAGGGGGAGGATCACCCCTCCACTTT
abundance: medium-sized
v_gene: TRBV6-6
d_gene: TRBD1
j_gene: TRBJ1-6

CDR3aa: CASSERPWRSSGANVLTF
CDR3nt: TGTGCCAGCAGTGAAAGGCCCTGGAGGAGCTCTGGGGCCAACGTCCTGACTTTC
abundance: -
v_gene: TRBV6-1
d_gene: -
j_gene: TRBJ2-6

CDR3aa: CASSPAGGYEQYF
CDR3nt: TGTGCCAGCTCACCAGCGGGGGGCTACGAGCAGTACTTC
abundance: -
v_gene: TRBV18
d_gene: TRBD2
j_gene: TRBJ2-7

CDR3aa: CASSEQGRDTEAFF
CDR3nt: TGTGCCAGCAGTGAGCAGGGTCGGGACACTGAAGCTTTCTTT
abundance: medium-sized
v_gene: TRBV25-1
d_gene: -
j_gene: TRBJ1-1

CDR3aa: CASSQDFGQGEETQYF
CDR3nt: TGTGCCAGCAGCCAAGATTTTGGACAGGGGGAAGAGACCCAGTACTTC
abundance: -
v_gene: TRBV5-4
d_gene: TRBD1
j_gene: TRBJ2-5

CDR3aa: CASSFITGTYEQYF
CDR3nt: TGTGCCAGCAGCTTTATTACAGGAACCTACGAGCAGTACTTC
abundance: -
v_gene: TRBV11-2
d_gene: -
j_gene: TRBJ2-7

CDR3aa: CASSLEAYQPQHF
CDR3nt: TGTGCCAGCAGCTTAGAAGCTTATCAGCCCCAGCATTTT
abundance: -
v_gene: TRBV11-1
d_gene: -
j_gene: TRBJ1-5

CDR3aa: CASSFLAGGPDTQYF
CDR3nt: TGTGCCAGCAGTTTTCTAGCGGGGGGGCCAGATACGCAGTATTTT
abundance: -
v_gene: TRBV28
d_gene: TRBD2
j_gene: TRBJ2-3

CDR3aa: CASSHQRGQNTEAFF
CDR3nt: TGTGCCAGCAGCCATCAAAGGGGTCAGAACACTGAAGCTTTCTTT
abundance: -
v_gene: TRBV4-2
d_gene: -
j_gene: TRBJ1-1

CDR3aa: CASTQGTGTNNEQFF
CDR3nt: TGCGCCAGCACTCAAGGGACAGGGACTAACAATGAGCAGTTCTTC
abundance: -
v_gene: TRBV10-1
d_gene: TRBD1
j_gene: TRBJ2-1

CDR3aa: CASSLTGQLAGGEQYF
CDR3nt: TGTGCCAGCAGCTTAACAGGACAGCTGGCGGGAGGGGAGCAGTACTTC
abundance: -
v_gene: TRBV7-8
d_gene: TRBD2
j_gene: TRBJ2-7

CDR3aa: CATSRDLSLDIYGYTF
CDR3nt: TGTGCCACCAGCAGAGATCTTAGCTTGGACATCTATGGCTACACCTTC
abundance: -
v_gene: TRBV15
d_gene: -
j_gene: TRBJ1-2

CDR3aa: CASSRTSGGTDTQYF
CDR3nt: TGCGCCAGCAGTAGGACTAGCGGGGGAACAGATACGCAGTATTTT
abundance: -
v_gene: TRBV10-1
d_gene: TRBD2
j_gene: TRBJ2-3

CDR3aa: CASSPPSAGLNEKLFF
CDR3nt: TGTGCCAGCAGCCCTCCTTCCGCGGGCTTGAATGAAAAACTGTTTTTT
abundance: -
v_gene: TRBV9
d_gene: -
j_gene: TRBJ1-4

CDR3aa: CASMTGDTDTQYF
CDR3nt: TGTGCCAGCATGACAGGGGACACAGATACGCAGTATTTT
abundance: -
v_gene: TRBV6-1
d_gene: TRBD1
j_gene: TRBJ2-3

CDR3aa: CASSSQGGAEGYTF
CDR3nt: TGTGCCAGCAGTTCCCAAGGGGGCGCGGAGGGCTACACCTTC
abundance: few
v_gene: TRBV6-5
d_gene: TRBD1
j_gene: TRBJ1-2

CDR3aa: CASGLTNEQFF
CDR3nt: TGTGCCAGCGGCCTTACCAATGAGCAGTTCTTC
abundance: -
v_gene: TRBV27
d_gene: -
j_gene: TRBJ2-1